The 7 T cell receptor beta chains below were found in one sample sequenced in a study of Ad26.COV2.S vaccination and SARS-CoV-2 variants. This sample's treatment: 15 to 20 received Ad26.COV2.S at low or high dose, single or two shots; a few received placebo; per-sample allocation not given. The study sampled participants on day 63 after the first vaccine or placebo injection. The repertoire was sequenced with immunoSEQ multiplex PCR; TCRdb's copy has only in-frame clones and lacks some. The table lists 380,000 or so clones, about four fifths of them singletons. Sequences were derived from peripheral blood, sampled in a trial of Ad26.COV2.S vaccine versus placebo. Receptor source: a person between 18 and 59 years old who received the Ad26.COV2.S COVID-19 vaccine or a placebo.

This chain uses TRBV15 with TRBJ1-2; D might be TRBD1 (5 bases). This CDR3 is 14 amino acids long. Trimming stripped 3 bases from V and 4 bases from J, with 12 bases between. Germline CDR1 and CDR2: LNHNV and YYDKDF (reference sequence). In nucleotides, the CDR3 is TGTGCCACCAGCAGTCCGGGGGTCAGCTATGGCTACACCTTC. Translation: CATSSPGVSYGYTF.

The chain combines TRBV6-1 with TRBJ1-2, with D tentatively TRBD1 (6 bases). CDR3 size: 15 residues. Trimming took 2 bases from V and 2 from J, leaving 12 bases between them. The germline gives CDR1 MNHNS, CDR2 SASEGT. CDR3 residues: CASSELWGQNYGYTF. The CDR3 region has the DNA TGTGCCAGCAGTGAACTTTGGGGGCAGAACTATGGCTACACCTTC.

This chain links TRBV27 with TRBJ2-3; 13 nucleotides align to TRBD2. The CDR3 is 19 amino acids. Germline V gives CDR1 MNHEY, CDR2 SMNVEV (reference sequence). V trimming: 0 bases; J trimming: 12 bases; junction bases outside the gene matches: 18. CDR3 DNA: TGTGCCAGCAGTTTATCCCCGACTGGACTAGCGGGAGCAGGGTCTACTCAGTATTTT. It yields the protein CASSLSPTGLAGAGSTQYF.

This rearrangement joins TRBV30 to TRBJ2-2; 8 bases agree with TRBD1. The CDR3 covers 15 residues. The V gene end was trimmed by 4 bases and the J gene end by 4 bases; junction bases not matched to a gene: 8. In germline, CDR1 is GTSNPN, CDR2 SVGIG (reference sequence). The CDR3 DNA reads TGTGCCTGGAATATCTGGACAGGGAGCACCGGGGAGCTGTTTTTT. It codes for CAWNIWTGSTGELFF.

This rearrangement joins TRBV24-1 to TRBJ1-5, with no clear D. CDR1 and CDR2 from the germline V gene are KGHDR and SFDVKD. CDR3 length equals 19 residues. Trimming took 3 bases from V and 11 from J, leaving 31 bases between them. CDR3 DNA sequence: TGTGCCACCAGTGATCGTCCCCTATGTCTTGCCTTGAGGGTCAAGGCCCAGCATTTT. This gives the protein CATSDRPLCLALRVKAQHF.

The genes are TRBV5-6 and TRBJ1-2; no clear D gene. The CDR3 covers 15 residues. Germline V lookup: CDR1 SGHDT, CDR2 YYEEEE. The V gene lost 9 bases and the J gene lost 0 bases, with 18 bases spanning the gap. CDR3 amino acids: CATQRRILANYGYTF. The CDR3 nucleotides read TGTGCCACCCAGAGGCGGATTTTAGCTAACTATGGCTACACCTTC.

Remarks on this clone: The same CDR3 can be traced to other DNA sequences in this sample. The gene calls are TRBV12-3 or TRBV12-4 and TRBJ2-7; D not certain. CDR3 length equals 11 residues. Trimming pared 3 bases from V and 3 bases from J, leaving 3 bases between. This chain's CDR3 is CASSFGYEQYF. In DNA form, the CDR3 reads TGTGCCAGCAGTTTTGGCTACGAGCAGTACTTC.